This TCR beta chain was obtained from a study of shared clonotypes between healthy human individuals. Healthy adults negative for HIV, lacking recent acute infections or vaccinations, served as donors. The CDR3 is made up of 11 amino acids. The germline gives CDR1 SQVTM, CDR2 ANQGSEA. V lost 4 bases and J lost 9, with 12 bases in between. Per sorted-subset replicate PCR, input was approximately 210 ng DNA, representing tens of thousands of T cell genomes. The method was immunoSEQ multiplex PCR; TCRdb's version includes in-frame clones alone and lacks a portion of them. Seen here are 600,000 to 750,000 clones, around 72% observed once, and the top ten hold around 1.8%.

Sequencing was done on a sample of memory CD4+ T cells sorted from blood. Sample subset: CD45RA-negative fraction. The chain employs TRBV29-1 and TRBJ1-2; D might be TRBD1 (5 bases). The source is a woman aged 30 to 39 in good health. CDR3 amino acids: CSVVGQGSYTF. As DNA, the CDR3 is TGCAGCGTTGTAGGCCAGGGAAGCTACACCTTC.